These 3 T cell receptor beta chains came from one sample sequenced in a study of blood T cell repertoires in COVID-19. The assay was immunoSEQ multiplex PCR, and TCRdb's table has in-frame clones only and misses some. Of tens of thousands of clones listed, 70% to 90% were seen once; the top ten hold approximately 4.3%. Sequenced sample: peripheral blood. These receptors all stem from a man aged 55 to 70 with acute or convalescent COVID-19.

The V call is TRBV28, the J call TRBJ2-3, with 12 positions matching TRBD2. This CDR3 is 18 amino acids long. CDR1 and CDR2 from the germline V gene are MDHEN and SYDVKM. V trimming: 7 bases; J trimming: 6 bases; junction bases outside the gene matches: 17. DNA for the CDR3: TGTGCCAGCACAGCACACAAGGCTAGCGGGAGGGCCAGGGATACGCAGTATTTT. It specifies CASTAHKASGRARDTQYF.

The table lists this clone with a few counts. V is TRBV7-8 and J is TRBJ2-2; D unclear. The CDR3 loop spans 13 amino acids. The germline CDR1 and CDR2 sequences are SGHVS and FQNEAQ. V was shortened by 8 bases and J by 1 base, with 8 bases between the two germline ends. The CDR3 reads CASGEENTGELFF. The CDR3 DNA is TGTGCCAGCGGAGAAGAGAACACCGGGGAGCTGTTTTTT.

This chain links TRBV7-2 with TRBJ1-4; no clear D gene. Per germline, CDR1 SGHTA and CDR2 FQGNSA. The germline V and J ends were trimmed by 1 base and 5 bases, with 11 bases remaining between them. This CDR3 region has 15 residues. The CDR3 coding sequence is TGTGCCAGCAGCTTAGGTGGAGTCCCGAATGAAAAACTGTTTTTT. Translated, it gives CASSLGGVPNEKLFF.